Included here is one TCR beta chain sequence, with context. The sample is drawn from a study of blood T cell repertoires in COVID-19. Study overall: Italy, Spain and the United States were the sources of the convalescent and acute COVID-19 samples. Sample material is recorded as cDNA or gDNA derived from T cells, B-cell-depleted T cells, or PBMCs.

Source study methods: The assay estimated nucleated cells by amplifying reference gene primers. The table came from immunoSEQ multiplex PCR; TCRdb's copy has only in-frame clones and leaves some out. V and J calls and clone size are given by that table; D and trimming were obtained from the DNA. The repertoire holds 450,000 to 500,000 clones, 80% to 90% seen once, with approximately 3% in the top ten. CDR3 length: 14 residues. After removal of 5 bases from V and 8 bases from J, the junction contained 8 bases not matched to a gene. Germline V CDR1 and CDR2: SGHTA, FQGTGA. This rearrangement joins TRBV7-3 to TRBJ2-2; 7 bases agree with TRBD2. The sequenced sample consisted of peripheral blood. This TCR came from a human donor in a cohort sampled during active COVID-19. The CDR3 here is CASSQGLSSGELFF. The CDR3 bases are TGTGCCAGCAGCCAGGGACTATCCTCAGGGGAGCTGTTTTTT. The whole variable domain, remainder taken from reference TRBV7-3 and TRBJ2-2, is GAGVSQTPSNKVTEKGKYVELRCDPISGHTALYWYRQSLGQGPEFLIYFQGTGAADDSGLPNDRFFAVRPEGSVSTLKIQRTERGDSAVYLCASSQGLSSGELFFGEGSRLTVL.